Given below is one T cell receptor beta chain in context. The source of the sample is a study of cytomegalovirus exposure and HLA in healthy donors. Trimming left V 4 bases short and J 7 bases short, with 14 bases between. Germline-derived CDR1 and CDR2 are LNHDA and SQIVND (reference sequence). This CDR3 comprises 15 residues. The PCR contained 60 Vbeta and 13 Jbeta primers. Clones were read by immunoSEQ multiplex PCR, and TCRdb kept only the in-frame ones, dropping some. The profile shows 120,000 or so clones, 80% of them singletons. The rearrangement uses TRBV19 and TRBJ1-6, with D unclear. The sequence came from a young man in good health and CMV-seropositive. Sequencing used PBMCs. The CDR3 nucleotides are TGTGCCAGTAGTACTGAGGGCGGAGGGAATTCACCCCTCCACTTT. It codes for CASSTEGGGNSPLHF.